This T cell receptor (beta chain) was obtained from a study of regulatory T cells in long-lasting Graves disease. The wider study: In persistent Graves' disease, antithyroid drugs had been taken for over 5 years and TSH receptor antibodies stayed positive. Study-wide results and caveats: A limited number of samples was an acknowledged limitation. The study found persistent patients shared more public clonotypes (roughly 2,800) than new patients (over 900).

This clonotype was picked up many times. Antigen: not known. Investigators prepared the TCR beta libraries by applying iRepertoire HTBI primers and Arm-PCR of CDR3 regions. TCRdb called the multiplex PCR reads again in MiXCR, with one record for every CDR3 protein. The repertoire has around 400,000 distinct CDR3 sequences, over 20% of them found once; the top ten carry 14%. The CDR3 length is 14 residues. V was cut by 4 bases and J by 2 bases, with 14 bases left in between. Per germline, CDR1 DFQATT and CDR2 SNEGSKA (reference sequence). This sample's time point: persistent/refractory GD, antithyroid drugs over 5 years with positive TRAb. PBMC-derived RNA was used for the TCR library. Graves' disease diagnosis relied on American Thyroid Association guidelines.

The V gene is TRBV20-1, the J gene TRBJ1-2; D is unclear. The specimen was peripheral blood mononuclear cells (PBMCs), collected when the disease was refractory, from a patient treated with antithyroid drugs. The source is a female donor with Graves disease. The CDR3 sequence: CSAIPSSLNYGYTF. The DNA of the CDR3 is TGCAGTGCTATCCCCAGCTCACTAAACTATGGCTACACCTTC.